This section outlines one T cell receptor beta chain sequence together with its context. Between the trimmed V and J ends, which lost 4 bases and 11 bases, there was a span of 14 bases. CDR1 and CDR2 (germline): LGHNA, YNFKEQ. The CDR3 runs to 13 residues. This sample was included in a study of patients and donors after allogeneic stem cell transplantation. TCRdb reanalysed the RT-PCR reads using MiXCR and keeps one entry per CDR3 protein. The table has under 200,000 distinct CDR3 sequences, about 32% seen once. The chain recombines TRBV4-2 with TRBJ1-4; TRBD1 might be the D (6 bases). This sequence originates from a human donor who was either an allogeneic HSCT recipient or a stem cell or donor lymphocyte infusion donor (not recorded which). It is not recorded whose cells these are; they may come from a transplant donor. Sequencing input: blood, either unsorted or a sorted T cell fraction (not recorded which). The CDR3 bases are TGTGCCAGCAGCCCTAACAGGGACGGGAAACTGTTTTTT. Its translation: CASSPNRDGKLFF.